The 11 T cell receptor beta chains below all came from one sample that was sequenced in a study of blood T cells in healthy people across ages. Using a J-beta primer mix together with a sample-barcoded 5' primer, a second PCR was run for roughly 7 to 12 cycles. Using its own MiXCR run on the 5' RACE reads, TCRdb lists one record per CDR3 protein. The sample has around 820,000 distinct CDR3 sequences, 20% to 25% seen once. The same data also contributed to another study, on T cells of mothers and their children.

Sequenced input: blood. These receptors all come from a boy aged 5 to 17 in good health.

J is TRBJ2-7 and V is TRBV14; D gene ambiguous. This CDR3 is 15 amino acids long. The V end lost 0 bases, the J end lost 3 bases, and 12 bases lay between the germline ends. Germline V CDR1 and CDR2: SGHDN, FVKESK. As DNA, the CDR3 is TGTGCCAGCAGCCAAGATCTTGTGGGAAACTACGAGCAGTACTTC. Translating gives CASSQDLVGNYEQYF. Variable domain in full (rest from reference TRBV14 and TRBJ2-7): EAGVTQFPSHSVIEKGQTVTLRCDPISGHDNLYWYRRVMGKEIKFLLHFVKESKQDESGMPNNRFLAERTGGTYSTLKVQPAELEDSGVYFCASSQDLVGNYEQYFGPGTRLTVT.

In its sample, this clonotype was seen a few times. In nucleotides, the CDR3 is TGCAGTGCTAGAGCATCTGGCACTGAAGCTTTCTTT. This translates into CSARASGTEAFF. The rearrangement joins TRBV20-1 to TRBJ1-1; D call uncertain. V was cut by 1 base and J by 4 bases, with 7 bases left in between. The CDR3 runs 12 residues. In germline, CDR1 is DFQATT, CDR2 SNEGSKA (reference sequence).

This chain's CDR3 is CASSPLGREVGGELFF. The CDR3 nucleotides read TGTGCCAGCAGCCCCTTAGGGCGGGAGGTTGGCGGGGAGCTGTTTTTT. The chain uses TRBV7-6 and TRBJ2-2; 8 positions match TRBD2. With 5 bases clipped from V and 7 bases from J, the junction kept 12 bases outside the gene matches. The germline V gene encodes CDR1 SGHVS and CDR2 FNYEAQ. The CDR3 is 16 residues long. The full variable domain, with the rest looked up from reference TRBV7-6 and TRBJ2-2, is GAGVSQSPRYKVTKRGQDVALRCDPISGHVSLYWYRQALGQGPEFLTYFNYEAQQDKSGLPNDRFSAERPEGSISTLTIQRTEQRDSAMYRCASSPLGREVGGELFFGEGSRLTVL.

The chain couples TRBV6-2 or TRBV6-3 to TRBJ2-2; 7 bases fit TRBD1. V shed 5 bases and J 4 bases; nucleotides not matched to a gene: 4. The CDR3 sequence is 14 residues long. Germline CDR1 and CDR2: MNHEY and SVGEGT. The CDR3 DNA reads as TGTGCCAGCAGTCAGGGGGTGACCACCGGGGAGCTGTTTTTT. Amino acids: CASSQGVTTGELFF.

The CDR3 region is CASSVVAGEGGTQYF. In DNA, the CDR3 is TGTGCCAGCAGCGTAGTAGCGGGGGAAGGCGGTACGCAGTATTTT. V and J are TRBV9 and TRBJ2-3, with 9 bases aligning to TRBD2. Germline V lookup: CDR1 SGDLS, CDR2 YYNGEE. V lost 0 bases and J lost 8; bases outside the gene matches: 7. The CDR3 runs 15 residues.

A note on this clonotype: At one of its ends the junction is not consistent with the germline gene, which may arise from a read error. The chain uses TRBV2 and TRBJ2-3; D not certain. The CDR3 is 12 residues long. Germline CDR1 is SNHLY and CDR2 is FYNNEI. CDR3 sequence reads: CASRYLGDTQYF. The CDR3 DNA follows: TGTGCCAGCAGGTACCTAGGAGATACACAGTATTTT.

This chain uses TRBV7-2 with TRBJ2-1; D is possibly TRBD1 or TRBD2 (5 bases each). Germline V lookup: CDR1 SGHTA, CDR2 FQGNSA. Trimming stripped 4 bases from V and 4 bases from J, with 8 bases between. This CDR3 contains 13 residues. In nucleotides, the CDR3 is TGTGCCAGCAGCTGGGACGTATACAATGAGCAGTTCTTC. This sequence encodes CASSWDVYNEQFF.

This clonotype turned up a few times. This chain uses TRBV27 with TRBJ1-1; D possibly corresponds to TRBD1 (6 bases). V was cut by 5 bases and J by 11 bases, with 21 bases left in between. The CDR3 is 14 residues long. The V gene's germline CDR1 is MNHEY and CDR2 SMNVEV (reference sequence). CDR3 bases: TGTGCCAGCAGTACTCGACAGGCCTTACGCCCCGCTTTCTTT. It is translated as CASSTRQALRPAFF.

The CDR3 DNA reads as TGCGCCAGCAGCTTGGGGACAAACCACAATGAGCAGTTCTTC. Amino acid sequence: CASSLGTNHNEQFF. The chain is built from TRBV5-1 and TRBJ2-1; D may be TRBD1 (5 bases). The V gene's germline CDR1 is SGHRS and CDR2 YFSETQ. The germline V and J ends were trimmed by 0 bases and 5 bases, with 9 bases remaining between them. There are 14 residues in the CDR3.

This clonotype has a handful of counts. V usage is TRBV10-3 and J usage is TRBJ1-5; the match to TRBD1 covers 8 bases. With 6 bases clipped from V and 6 bases from J, the junction kept 7 bases outside the gene matches. This CDR3 region has 14 residues. The V gene's germline CDR1 is ENHRY and CDR2 SYGVKD. Here the CDR3 reads CAISQGQGGQPQHF. As DNA, the CDR3 is TGTGCCATCAGCCAAGGACAGGGCGGTCAGCCCCAGCATTTT.

This clonotype was detected a few times. The chain employs TRBV28 and TRBJ2-5, with TRBD1 matching over 8 bases. The J call may be incorrect, as the DNA end agrees better with TRBJ2-7. The CDR3 runs to 16 residues. The germline gives CDR1 MDHEN, CDR2 SYDVKM. The CDR3 DNA is TGTGCCAGCAGTATTTACTTGGGACAGGCGGACTACGAGCAGTACTTC. Its translation is CASSIYLGQADYEQYF.